A selection of T cell receptor beta chains follows, all from one sample in a study of T cells in Graves' hyperthyroidism and ophthalmopathy. TCRdb reanalysed the multiplex PCR reads using MiXCR and keeps one entry per CDR3 protein. Of 190,000 or so distinct CDR3 sequences listed, about 16% were seen once; the top ten hold approximately 40%. Input material: blood. The receptors stem from a man aged 35 to 55 with Graves' hyperthyroidism. CDR3s leave out the opening cysteine and the closing phenylalanine or tryptophan.

TRBV9	TRBJ1-6	ASSQNKGPGSPLH
TRBV6-1	TRBJ1-6	ASSASGSPSTTLH
TRBV12-3/TRBV12-4	TRBJ2-5	ASSFSLADGETQY
TRBV18	TRBJ1-1	ASSQSGLNTEAF
TRBV7-2	TRBJ1-1	ASSSYRGTEAF
TRBV20-1	TRBJ2-7	SAKSGGSSYEQY
TRBV4-2	TRBJ1-4	ASSQDLGTGVEKLF
TRBV7-2	TRBJ1-1	ASSPQGSSTEAF
TRBV2	TRBJ1-1	ASFKTVAF
TRBV7-3	TRBJ1-4	ASSPGPTNEKLF
TRBV6-5	TRBJ1-5	ASSYSGAVSDQPQH
TRBV6-2/TRBV6-3	TRBJ1-2	ASSRGTASNYGYT
TRBV24-1	TRBJ2-7	ATGGRGKDYEQY
TRBV19	TRBJ1-4	ASTFNRGEDEKLF
TRBV5-1	TRBJ1-2	ASSLTGSYGYT